This record concerns one T cell receptor beta chain sequence. The data belong to a study of blood T cell repertoires in COVID-19. This CDR3 is 15 amino acids long. Germline V gene lookup returns CDR1 LGHNA and CDR2 YNFKEQ. The V segment lost 1 base and the J segment 8 bases; nucleotides outside the gene matches: 4. Under the authors' procedure: Nucleated cell number was recorded as an estimate derived from reference gene primer amplification. Some clones are missing from TCRdb's copy, which holds only in-frame ones; the method was immunoSEQ multiplex PCR. V and J calls and clone size follow that table, whereas D and trimming were derived from the DNA. Of about 12,000 clones in the sample, around 70% were seen once. Patients in Seattle were enrolled during active infection, then followed longitudinally.

The chain is built from TRBV4-2 and TRBJ2-1, with TRBD2 identical over 11 bases. The sequenced sample consisted of peripheral blood. The sequence was obtained from a man between 60 and 70 years old with COVID-19, enrolled during active disease. CDR3 in DNA: TGTGCCAGCAGCCAAGCGGGTAGCGGGGGGGATGAGCAGTTCTTC. This codes for CASSQAGSGGDEQFF.